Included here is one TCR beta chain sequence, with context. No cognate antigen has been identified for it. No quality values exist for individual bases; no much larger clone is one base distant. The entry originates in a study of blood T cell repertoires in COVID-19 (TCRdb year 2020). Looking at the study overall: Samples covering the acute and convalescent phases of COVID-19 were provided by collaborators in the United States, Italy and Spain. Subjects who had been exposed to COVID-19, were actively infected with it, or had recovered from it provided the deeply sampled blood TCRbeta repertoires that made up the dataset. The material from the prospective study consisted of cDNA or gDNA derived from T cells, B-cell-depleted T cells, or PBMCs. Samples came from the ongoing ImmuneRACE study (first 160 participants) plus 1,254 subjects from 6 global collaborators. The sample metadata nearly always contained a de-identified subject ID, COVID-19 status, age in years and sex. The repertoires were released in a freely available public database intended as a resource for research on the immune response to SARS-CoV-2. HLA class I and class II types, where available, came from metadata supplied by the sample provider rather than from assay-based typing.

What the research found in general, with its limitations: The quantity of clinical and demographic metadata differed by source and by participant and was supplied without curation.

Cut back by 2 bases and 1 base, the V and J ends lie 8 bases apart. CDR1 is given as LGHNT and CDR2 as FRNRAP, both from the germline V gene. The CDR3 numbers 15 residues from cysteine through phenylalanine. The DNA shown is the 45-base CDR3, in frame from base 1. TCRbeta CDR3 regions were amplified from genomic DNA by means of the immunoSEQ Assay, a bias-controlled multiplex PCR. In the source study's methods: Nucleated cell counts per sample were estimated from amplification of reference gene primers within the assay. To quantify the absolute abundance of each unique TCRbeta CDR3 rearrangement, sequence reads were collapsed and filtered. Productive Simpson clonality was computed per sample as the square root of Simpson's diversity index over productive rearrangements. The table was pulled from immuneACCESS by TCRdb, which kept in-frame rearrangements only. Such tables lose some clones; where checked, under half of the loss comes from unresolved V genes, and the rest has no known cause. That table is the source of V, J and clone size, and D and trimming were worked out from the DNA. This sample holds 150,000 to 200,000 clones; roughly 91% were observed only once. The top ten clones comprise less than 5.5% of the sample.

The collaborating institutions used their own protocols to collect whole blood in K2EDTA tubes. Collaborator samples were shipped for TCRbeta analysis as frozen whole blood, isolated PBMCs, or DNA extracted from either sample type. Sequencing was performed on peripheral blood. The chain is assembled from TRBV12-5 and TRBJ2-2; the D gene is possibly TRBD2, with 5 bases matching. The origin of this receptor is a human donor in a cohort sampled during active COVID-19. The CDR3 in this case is CASGLTGKNTGELFF. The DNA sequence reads TGTGCTAGTGGTTTGACGGGGAAGAACACCGGGGAGCTGTTTTTT.